This T cell receptor beta chain was recorded in a study of cytomegalovirus exposure and HLA in healthy donors (TCRdb year 2017). Concerning the study at large: In an earlier analysis of under 750 of the donors, approximately 260 Gb of sequence data and 90 million to 120 million unique TCR beta sequences from approximately 180 million T cells were reported. An early release covering roughly 600 HLA-typed donors comprised 250 to 350 gigabases of sequencing data and approximately 85 million unique TCR sequences. Of the 398 genotyped donors, 65% to 90% were placed in the genetic ancestry cluster associated with self-reported Caucasian donors. The study aimed to test whether signatures of past pathogen exposure could be identified by cataloging public T cell receptors. The study profiled the T cell repertoires of under 850 subjects by immunosequencing and related them to cytomegalovirus serostatus. A separate validation cohort of about 110 different subjects was used in addition to the roughly 670-subject first cohort. To predict cytomegalovirus infection status, the study brought together high-throughput TCR immunosequencing, statistical association of individual TCRs with disease status, and machine learning. A later analysis re-examined previously published TCR beta repertoires from 610 or so donors and added high-resolution HLA genotyping to investigate patterns of TCR occurrence. Rather than using new phenotypic data, the later analysis identified candidate immune exposures from TCR beta sequences and from how often those sequences occurred across donors. To decide whether each TCR beta V gene segment behaved as functional or pseudogenic, an earlier analysis of some 600 of the donors relied on high-throughput TCR beta sequencing. Alongside the repertoire data, information on donor age, sex, ethnicity and CMV serostatus was compiled. A later genetic analysis used genome-wide SNP genotypes for about 65% of the roughly 700 donors, treating that subset as a discovery cohort. Every discovery cohort repertoire had been produced on one sequencing platform. HLA typing covered class I and class II loci at four-digit resolution. The number of typed donors differed by locus: 629-630 for A, B, C, DRB1 and DQB1; some 500 for DQA1; approximately 610 for DPA1; and about 450 for DPB1. A handful of DR-DQ haplotypes were handled as single units for association and clustering because linkage in the cohort was strong. Across some 400 genotyped donors of the cohort, an average of about 240,000 unique TCR beta nucleotide sequences per donor were sequenced, and roughly 17% of those sequences were non-productive.

In regard to this clone: It has no known antigen specificity. Qualities for individual bases were not recorded, and no much larger clone is one base off.

Library preparation was by the immunoSEQ multiplex PCR assay. The multiplex PCR relied on a mix of 60 forward primers for TCR Vbeta segments and 13 reverse primers for TCR Jbeta segments. The CDR3 region of rearranged TCR beta genes was amplified from genomic DNA with a multiplex PCR assay. On the Illumina HiSeq System, the amplified TCR beta libraries were sequenced as 87-base-pair reads. The authors' pipeline ran thus. A later analysis tallied some 79 million unique TCR beta chains across the approximately 670 repertoires, and some 10 million of those chains were shared by two or more donors. To remove PCR and sequencing errors, raw reads were error-corrected and collapsed into unique sequences using a nearest-neighbor algorithm that merged closely related sequences. Alignment of CDR3 sequences to IMGT reference sequences was used to assign V, D and J gene segments. For a sequence to be retained, at least a six-nucleotide match to both a V gene segment and a J gene segment was required. A rearrangement counted as productive if the CDR3 had no stop codons and remained in frame with V and J, and every other rearrangement counted as non-productive. CDR3 was defined by IMGT convention, running from the second conserved V-encoded cysteine to the conserved J-encoded phenylalanine. The earlier analysis of about 560 of the donors excluded any sequence lacking an unambiguous match to a single V gene segment. An earlier analysis of several hundred of the donors classified V segments as functional when productive rearrangements were above 56.7% and as segregating when the standard deviation between donors was above 5%. A statistical classification framework was developed to diagnose cytomegalovirus status using the catalog of TCR beta chain sequences. In a later analysis, V and J genes were assigned by comparing TCR nucleotide sequences against IMGT/GENE-DB human TR gene sequences. A later analysis assigned CDR3 sequences and most-parsimonious VDJ recombination scenarios with the TCRdist pipeline. In a later analysis, every TCR beta chain was defined by the combination of its CDR3 amino acid sequence and its V-gene family, and reads without a unique V-gene family were dropped. A later analysis removed 550 to 650 highly shared, low-generation-probability nucleotide sequences to deal with suspected cross-contamination and a sequencing artifact. In a later analysis, a clonal expansion index for each public chain was calculated from normalized within-repertoire ranks of inferred template counts. In a later analysis, generation probabilities were computed with a VDJ recombination model fitted to out-of-frame rearrangements, and the resulting probabilities were checked against IGoR. In a later analysis, TCR-TCR, TCR-HLA and TCR-CMV co-occurrence was scored with hypergeometric tests, and a repertoire-size bias correction was applied to TCR pairs. In a later analysis, false discovery rates were estimated by permuting HLA or CMV assignments 20 times. In a later analysis, co-occurring TCRs were grouped using DBSCAN, and TCRdist sequence similarity was added for clustering within HLA-allele-positive subsets. For co-occurrence clustering, repertoires with fewer than 30,000 or more than 120,000 public chains were excluded, along with four or five repertoires with anomalous nucleotide sharing. This immuneACCESS table, as held by TCRdb, lists in-frame sequences with V and J called but not all clones. Of the missing ones, under half trace to an unresolved V gene in checked studies; the others have no known cause. The V and J calls and the clone size are those of that table, but D and trimming were determined from the DNA. The sample contains 130,000 or so clones, 73% of them found a single time. Roughly 2.1% of the sample lies in the top ten.

Summary of the overall study and its limitations: Compared with the approximately 720-donor mean, donors in an Asian-associated ancestry cluster had fewer N-insertions in productive TCRs, according to a later genetic analysis. Correlated functional status among segregating V segments might reflect linkage disequilibrium, but an unknown experimental factor could not be ruled out. A further reported finding was that TCR beta sequences accurately predicted the HLA-A and HLA-B alleles for most subjects in the first cohort. When HLA alleles, especially DR and DQ, strongly co-occurred, attributing TCR associations to individual alleles was difficult. It was suggested by the authors that the approach could potentially be generalized to other disease states and immunological phenotypes. In both the original and validation cohorts, the classifier was reported to diagnose cytomegalovirus status with high specificity and sensitivity. A later analysis associated about 17,000 TCR beta sequences with specific HLA alleles at a false discovery rate of 0.05. In a later genetic analysis, a missense DCLRE1C variant was associated with V-gene and J-gene trimming of TCR beta chains, and the association was replicated in an independent cohort. Because counts were too low, some 17 rarely observed V segments, including chromosome 9 orphons, were left out of the earlier analysis of 500 to 650 of the donors. Sequencing depth was assumed to be roughly uniform across donors in the presence/absence analyses, though that assumption may not hold. According to a later analysis, most CMV-associated TCR beta chains appeared to be HLA-restricted, and the HLA associations seemed to be driven largely by CMV exposure. Most TCR sequences were observed very rarely across donors, whereas some public TCRs were present in many individuals. Immune exposure information for the cohort was limited to CMV serostatus. This cohort had only TCR beta chains sequenced, and the lack of alpha or paired-chain data limited which features could be detected. Because some donors lacked HLA typing at each locus, the association tests relied only on the typed subset. Three of the identified cytomegalovirus-associated TCR beta chains were confirmed in vitro to be specific for cytomegalovirus antigens. In a later analysis, several top co-occurrence clusters were reported to appear linked to parvovirus B19, influenza, CMV and Epstein-Barr virus. The study listed approximately 150 TCR beta chains as associated with cytomegalovirus. A later analysis found that TCR association rates varied across HLA loci, with DRB1 alleles showing the most associated TCRs and HLA-C alleles the fewest. The sequencing pipeline was judged likely to have produced a cluster of highly shared sequence variants as a technical artifact. In a later analysis, HLA-associated TCR beta chains showed more clonal expansion and lower generation probabilities than non-associated chains that were equally common. An earlier analysis of roughly 570 of the donors showed that most TCR beta V segments appeared in productive rearrangements either about 87% or about 30% of the time, which broadly matched IMGT annotations.

In total, fewer than 750 healthy bone marrow donors made up the cohort. All cohort members were sampled while nominally healthy, although unrecorded immune exposures were likely present. The donor was CMV seropositive and belonged to the group of over 250 seropositive cohort members. A peripheral blood sample was provided by each donor, and peripheral blood mononuclear cells were used for TCR beta sequencing. The Qiagen DNeasy Blood Extraction Kit was used to extract genomic DNA from the blood cell samples. The sequence derives from a woman in her thirties or forties in good health and CMV-seropositive. The sequencing input was PBMCs.

The CDR3 loop reads CASSRAGGSYNEQFF. The nucleotide sequence is given as TGTGCCAGCAGCCGAGCGGGGGGCTCCTACAATGAGCAGTTCTTC. Recombination joined TRBV7-3 with TRBJ2-1; 9 central nucleotides agree with TRBD2. The CDR3 goes from the cysteine to the phenylalanine over 15 residues. Solely the CDR3 DNA is kept, with 45 bases framed from the first base. In the germline V gene, CDR1 corresponds to SGHTA and CDR2 to FQGTGA. The junction shows trimming of 5 bases on V and 0 bases on J, and the gene matches do not reach 2 bases of it.